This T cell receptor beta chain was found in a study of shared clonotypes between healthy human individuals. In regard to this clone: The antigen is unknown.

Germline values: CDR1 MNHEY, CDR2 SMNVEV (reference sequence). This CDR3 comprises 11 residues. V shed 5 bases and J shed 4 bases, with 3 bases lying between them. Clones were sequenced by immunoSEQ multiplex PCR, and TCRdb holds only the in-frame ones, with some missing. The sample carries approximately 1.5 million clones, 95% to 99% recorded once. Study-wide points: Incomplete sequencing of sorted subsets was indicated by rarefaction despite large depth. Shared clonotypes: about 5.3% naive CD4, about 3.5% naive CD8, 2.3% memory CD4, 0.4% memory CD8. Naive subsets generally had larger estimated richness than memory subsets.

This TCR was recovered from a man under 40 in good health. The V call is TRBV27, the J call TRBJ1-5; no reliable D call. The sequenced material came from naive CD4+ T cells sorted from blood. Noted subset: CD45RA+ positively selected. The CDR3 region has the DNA TGTGCCAGCAGTAGAAATCAGCCCCAGCATTTT. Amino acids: CASSRNQPQHF.